This is a list of T cell receptor beta chains from one sample in a study of post-analysis software for immune sequencing data. MiXCR, applied by TCRdb to the PCR reads, yields one record per CDR3 protein. This sample has hundreds of thousands of distinct CDR3 sequences; roughly 30% occur once, and the top ten carry 0.56%. Material: blood. All receptors derive from a girl aged 10-17 years with multiple sclerosis. Both conserved end residues are part of each CDR3. The order of the fields is D gene, clone size, V gene, J gene, CDR3 DNA, CDR3 protein. The D gene is left open where the match is weak. Only part of the rows carry a size: once, few, many, or a class if the clone is expanded.

>-|few|TRBV29-1|TRBJ2-7
TGCAGCGCCCGGGACCAAACCTACGAGCAGTACTTC
CSARDQTYEQYF
>-|few|TRBV5-5|TRBJ2-7
TGTGCCAGCAGCGGGAACAGGGTAAACTACGAGCAGTACTTC
CASSGNRVNYEQYF
>-|-|TRBV20-1|TRBJ2-1
TGCAGTGCTAGCGGAGAACTAGGAAGGGGGGCTGAGCAGTTCTTC
CSASGELGRGAEQFF
>-|few|TRBV3-1|TRBJ2-1
TGTGCCAGCAGCCGTTTCCACTCTCCACATTCCTACAATGAGCAGTTCTTC
CASSRFHSPHSYNEQFF
>-|few|TRBV10-3|TRBJ1-2
TGTGCCATCAGTGAGAGGTCAGACTATGGCTACACCTTC
CAISERSDYGYTF
>-|few|TRBV20-1|TRBJ2-1
TGCAGTGCTAGGACTTGGGACACGCGCTCCTACAATGAGCAGTTCTTC
CSARTWDTRSYNEQFF
>TRBD1|-|TRBV12-3/TRBV12-4|TRBJ2-3
TGTGCCAGCAGTCCATACGGACAGGGGGCAGATGCGCAGTATTTT
CASSPYGQGADAQYF
>TRBD2|-|TRBV9|TRBJ2-1
TGTGCCAGCAGCGCCTCTAGCGGGCGGAGCTCCTACAATGAGCAGTTCTTC
CASSASSGRSSYNEQFF
>TRBD2|-|TRBV4-3|TRBJ2-1
TGCGCCAGCAGCCAAGCTCTAAGCGGGAGCGGGGCATATGAGCAGTTCTTC
CASSQALSGSGAYEQFF
>TRBD2|few|TRBV5-1|TRBJ2-3
TGCGCCAGCAGCTTGACTAGCGGGGAGATAGATACGCAGTATTTT
CASSLTSGEIDTQYF
>TRBD2|-|TRBV5-4|TRBJ2-7
TGTGCCAGCAGAAGTAGACTAGCGGGAGCCTACGAGCAGTACTTC
CASRSRLAGAYEQYF